The 24 T cell receptor beta chains below come from one sample, sequenced in a study of blood T cell repertoires in COVID-19. The assay was immunoSEQ multiplex PCR, and TCRdb's table has in-frame clones only and misses some. The profile covers about 210,000 clones, with around three quarters appearing a single time and 7.2% taken by the ten largest. What was sequenced was peripheral blood. Receptors originate from a woman in her seventies with acute or convalescent COVID-19.

This chain connects TRBV5-1 to TRBJ2-3; 7 nucleotides match TRBD1. The CDR3 covers 14 residues. Germline lookup yields CDR1 SGHRS and CDR2 YFSETQ. The V gene end was trimmed by 4 bases and the J gene end by 1 base; junction bases not matched to a gene: 3. CDR3 amino acids: CASSRDSGTDTQYF. The CDR3 nucleotides read TGCGCCAGCAGCCGGGACAGTGGCACAGATACGCAGTATTTT.

The V call is TRBV10-1, the J call TRBJ2-7; 10 bases are a match to TRBD1. Germline trimming cut 3 bases from V and 4 bases from J; bases unmatched to any gene: 12. Per the germline V gene, CDR1 is WNHNN and CDR2 is SYGVQD (reference sequence). The CDR3 extends over 17 amino acids. CDR3 loop: CASSEGKPGQGRYEQYF. The CDR3 DNA follows: TGCGCCAGCAGTGAAGGGAAACCGGGACAGGGGAGGTACGAGCAGTACTTC.

The rearrangement links TRBV19 to TRBJ1-1; D is undetermined. The V end was cut by 8 bases, the J end by 1 base, with 11 bases between. CDR3 length: 13 residues. CDR1 is LNHDA and CDR2 is SQIVND in the germline V gene (reference sequence). CDR3 amino acids: CASAYGGNTEAFF. In nucleotides, the CDR3 is TGTGCCAGTGCCTACGGAGGGAACACTGAAGCTTTCTTT.

This sequence joins TRBV2 and TRBJ2-2, with 7 positions matching TRBD1. CDR3 size: 14 residues. From germline, CDR1 is SNHLY and CDR2 FYNNEI. The J segment lost 4 bases and the V segment lost 7 bases, leaving 6 bases of the junction unmatched. The CDR3 DNA sequence: TGTGCCAGCAACGAGGGGGCGGGCACCGGGGAGCTGTTTTTT. It is translated as CASNEGAGTGELFF.

This chain connects TRBV19 to TRBJ2-1, with 8 bases fitting TRBD1. Germline V CDR1 and CDR2: LNHDA, SQIVND (reference sequence). The V and J ends lost 4 bases and 0 bases, in that order; junction bases with no gene match: 8. The CDR3 has 17 residues. The CDR3 nucleotides are TGTGCCAGTAGTAATATTGACAGGGGCGGCTCCTACAATGAGCAGTTCTTC. Its protein is CASSNIDRGGSYNEQFF.

The chain combines TRBV5-6 with TRBJ2-6; TRBD1 aligns across 7 bases. The CDR3 covers 15 residues. Germline CDR1 is SGHDT and CDR2 is YYEEEE. J gave up 2 bases and V 4 bases, and 3 bases lay outside the gene matches. The DNA of the CDR3 is TGTGCCAGCAGCCCACAGGGGACTGGGGCCAACGTCCTGACTTTC. This gives the protein CASSPQGTGANVLTF.

This chain uses TRBV2 with TRBJ2-5, with 7 bases aligning to TRBD1. Germline V CDR1 and CDR2: SNHLY, FYNNEI. The CDR3 totals 14 residues. J gave up 1 base and V 4 bases, and 3 bases lay outside the gene matches. This CDR3 reads CASSVTGPQETQYF. The CDR3 DNA sequence: TGTGCCAGCAGTGTGACAGGGCCCCAAGAGACCCAGTACTTC.

The V and J genes are TRBV9 and TRBJ2-5; TRBD2 matches 10 bases. This CDR3 comprises 15 residues. The V gene's germline CDR1 is SGDLS and CDR2 YYNGEE. Germline trimming cut 2 bases from V and 2 bases from J; bases unmatched to any gene: 3. CDR3 bases: TGTGCCAGCAGCGTTACGACTAGCGGGCAAGAGACCCAGTACTTC. Amino acid sequence: CASSVTTSGQETQYF.

This clone was counted a single time. This rearrangement joins TRBV5-6 to TRBJ2-7; D is possibly TRBD2 (6 bases). This CDR3 is built from 14 residues. Germline V gives CDR1 SGHDT, CDR2 YYEEEE. Trimming stripped 3 bases from V and 2 bases from J, with 12 bases between. This CDR3 is CASSSLASPYEQYV. The CDR3 bases are TGTGCCAGCAGCTCTCTAGCGTCTCCCTACGAGCAGTACGTC.

This clone was seen just once. The chain has TRBV7-8 and TRBJ2-7; 7 bases are a match to TRBD1. Germline V CDR1 and CDR2: SGHVS, FQNEAQ. Trimming cost V 5 bases and J 5 bases; bases outside gene matches: 9. There are 14 residues in the CDR3. In nucleotides, the CDR3 is TGTGCCAGCAGCGTGGGACAGCTCGCGAACGAGCAGTACGTC. Translation: CASSVGQLANEQYV.

The chain combines TRBV30 with TRBJ2-5; possibly TRBD2 for D (5 bases). Trimming removed 2 bases at V and 3 bases at J, with 10 bases between. The CDR3 loop spans 13 amino acids. Germline V gene lookup returns CDR1 GTSNPN and CDR2 SVGIG (reference sequence). This chain's CDR3 is CAWSPDFKETQYF. The CDR3 nucleotides are TGTGCCTGGAGTCCGGACTTTAAAGAGACCCAGTACTTC.

The rearrangement joins TRBV7-6 to TRBJ2-4; tentative D call: TRBD2 (6 bases). Germline V gene lookup returns CDR1 SGHVS and CDR2 FNYEAQ. Trimming removed 6 bases from V and 1 base from J, with 16 bases in between. The length of the CDR3 is 16 residues. The CDR3 reads CASSRGAPGAKNIQYF. CDR3 DNA sequence: TGTGCCAGCAGTCGCGGGGCTCCTGGGGCCAAAAACATTCAGTACTTC.

The chain joins TRBV7-3 to TRBJ2-3; TRBD1 might be the D (5 bases). From germline, CDR1 is SGHTA and CDR2 FQGTGA. V gave up 5 bases and J gave up 3 bases, with 9 bases separating them. CDR3 length: 13 residues. The CDR3 DNA follows: TGTGCCAGCAGCCAGACAGAAACAGATACGCAGTATTTT. Protein product: CASSQTETDTQYF. Filled out from reference TRBV7-3 and TRBJ2-3, the complete variable domain reads GAGVSQTPSNKVTEKGKYVELRCDPISGHTALYWYRQSLGQGPEFLIYFQGTGAADDSGLPNDRFFAVRPEGSVSTLKIQRTERGDSAVYLCASSQTETDTQYFGPGTRLTVL.

The V call is TRBV7-2, the J call TRBJ2-7, with D possibly TRBD1 on 5 matching bases. Germline V gives CDR1 SGHTA, CDR2 FQGNSA. The CDR3 runs to 15 residues. V shed 1 base and J shed 1 base, with 11 bases lying between them. DNA for the CDR3: TGTGCCAGCAGCTTAGGTCTTCAGGGATCCTACGAGCAGTACTTC. Protein product: CASSLGLQGSYEQYF.

This clone was seen a few times. In DNA form, the CDR3 reads TGCAGTGCTAGTAGGGTGGCTAGCGGGGGACCGTACCAAGAGACCCAGTACTTC. Translated, it gives CSASRVASGGPYQETQYF. V gene TRBV20-1 combines with J gene TRBJ2-5, with 10 bases matching TRBD2. The CDR3 sequence is 18 residues long. J gave up 0 bases and V 3 bases, and 13 bases lay outside the gene matches. Germline V gives CDR1 DFQATT, CDR2 SNEGSKA (reference sequence).

This chain links TRBV6-6 with TRBJ1-2; 9 positions agree with TRBD1. This CDR3 comprises 13 residues. From germline, CDR1 is MNHNY and CDR2 SVGAGI (reference sequence). V dropped 5 bases and J dropped 8; count of bases not matched to a gene: 6. CDR3 bases: TGTGCCAGCAGTCGGACAGGGGATCACGGCTACACCTTC. This codes for CASSRTGDHGYTF.

CDR3 loop: CAWSTEETQYF. In DNA form, the CDR3 reads TGTGCCTGGAGTACGGAAGAGACCCAGTACTTC. This sequence joins TRBV30 and TRBJ2-5; no firm D call. Germline values: CDR1 GTSNPN, CDR2 SVGIG (reference sequence). There are 11 residues in the CDR3. V dropped 2 bases and J dropped 3 bases, with 4 bases sitting between them.

This chain connects TRBV24-1 to TRBJ2-1; 10 bases fit TRBD1. V was clipped by 9 bases and J by 10 bases; unmatched bases: 8. The CDR3 runs to 13 residues. Germline V gene data show CDR1 as KGHDR and CDR2 as SFDVKD. The CDR3 DNA sequence: TGTGCCACCGGGGGACAGGGGTTTCGGGAGCAGTTCTTC. It encodes CATGGQGFREQFF.

There are a few counts of this clone. The chain uses TRBV6-2 or TRBV6-3 and TRBJ2-3; 11 bases align to TRBD2. The CDR3 has 14 amino acids. J lost 7 bases, V lost 5 bases, and 5 bases had no gene match. Germline CDR1 reads MNHEY; CDR2 reads SVGEGT. The CDR3 nucleotides read TGTGCCAGCAGTAATAGCGGGGGGGCTAATACGCAGTATTTT. Translated: CASSNSGGANTQYF.

This chain connects TRBV7-8 to TRBJ1-6, with TRBD1 as a possible D gene (5 bases). Between the trimmed V and J ends, which lost 1 base and 14 bases, there was a span of 9 bases. The CDR3 is made up of 12 amino acids. Germline lookup yields CDR1 SGHVS and CDR2 FQNEAQ. The CDR3 reads CASSLVWGALHF. DNA for the CDR3: TGTGCCAGCAGCTTAGTTTGGGGGGCCCTCCACTTT. The full variable domain, in which reference TRBV7-8 and TRBJ1-6 provide the parts outside the CDR3, is GAGVSQSPRYKVAKRGQDVALRCDPISGHVSLFWYQQALGQGPEFLTYFQNEAQLDKSGLPSDRFFAERPEGSVSTLKIQRTQQEDSAVYLCASSLVWGALHFGNGTRLTVT.

The chain employs TRBV24-1 and TRBJ2-3, with D uncertain. V was trimmed by 3 bases and J by 0 bases, leaving 21 bases between them. CDR1 KGHDR and CDR2 SFDVKD come from the germline V gene. The CDR3 runs 19 residues. The CDR3 here is CATSDPSNPTQFSTDTQYF. The CDR3 DNA is TGTGCCACCAGTGATCCTAGTAACCCCACCCAATTTAGCACAGATACGCAGTATTTT.

This clone occurred a few times. The chain combines TRBV3-1 (or the pseudogene TRBV3-2) with TRBJ1-1, with D hard to call. Trimming took off 5 bases at V and 0 bases at J, with 19 bases between the two ends. The CDR3 spans 17 residues. The germline V gene encodes CDR1 LGHDT and CDR2 YNNKEL (reference sequence). The CDR3 protein is CASSTIDSGWMNTEAFF. The CDR3 DNA reads as TGTGCCAGCAGCACCATCGATTCGGGGTGGATGAACACTGAAGCTTTCTTT.

The chain has TRBV15 and TRBJ1-4; D gene ambiguous. Germline loops: CDR1 LNHNV, CDR2 YYDKDF (reference sequence). Trimming removed 0 bases at V and 2 bases at J, with 16 bases between. The CDR3 consists of 18 residues. The CDR3 here is CATSRDAGLSATNEKLFF. The CDR3 nucleotides read TGTGCCACCAGCAGAGATGCCGGGTTAAGTGCTACTAATGAAAAACTGTTTTTT.

This chain uses TRBV5-5 with TRBJ1-2; 7 bases agree with TRBD1. Germline loops: CDR1 SGHKS, CDR2 YYEKEE (reference sequence). The CDR3 runs 17 residues. V lost 4 bases to trimming and J lost 4 bases; unmatched junction nucleotides: 16. CDR3 sequence reads: CASSPAAPGQTIYGYTF. For the CDR3, the DNA is TGTGCCAGCAGCCCCGCGGCCCCGGGACAGACTATCTATGGCTACACCTTC. The full variable domain, rest sourced from reference TRBV5-5 and TRBJ1-2, is DAGVTQSPTHLIKTRGQQVTLRCSPISGHKSVSWYQQVLGQGPQFIFQYYEKEERGRGNFPDRFSARQFPNYSSELNVNALLLGDSALYLCASSPAAPGQTIYGYTFGSGTRLTVV.